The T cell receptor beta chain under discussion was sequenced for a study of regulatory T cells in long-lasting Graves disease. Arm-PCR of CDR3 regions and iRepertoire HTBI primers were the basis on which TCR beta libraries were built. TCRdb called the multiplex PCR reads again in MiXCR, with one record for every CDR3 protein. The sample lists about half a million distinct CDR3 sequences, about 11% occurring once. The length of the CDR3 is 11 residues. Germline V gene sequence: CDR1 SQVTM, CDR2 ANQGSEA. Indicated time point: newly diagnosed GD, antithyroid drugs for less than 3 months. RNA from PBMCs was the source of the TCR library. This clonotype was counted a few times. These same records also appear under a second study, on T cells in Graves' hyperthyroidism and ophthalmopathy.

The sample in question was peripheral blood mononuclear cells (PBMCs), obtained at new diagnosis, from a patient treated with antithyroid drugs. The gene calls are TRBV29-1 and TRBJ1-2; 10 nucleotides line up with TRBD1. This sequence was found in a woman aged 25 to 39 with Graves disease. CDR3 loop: CTGQGVEGYTF. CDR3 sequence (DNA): TGCACCGGACAGGGGGTGGAAGGCTACACCTTC.